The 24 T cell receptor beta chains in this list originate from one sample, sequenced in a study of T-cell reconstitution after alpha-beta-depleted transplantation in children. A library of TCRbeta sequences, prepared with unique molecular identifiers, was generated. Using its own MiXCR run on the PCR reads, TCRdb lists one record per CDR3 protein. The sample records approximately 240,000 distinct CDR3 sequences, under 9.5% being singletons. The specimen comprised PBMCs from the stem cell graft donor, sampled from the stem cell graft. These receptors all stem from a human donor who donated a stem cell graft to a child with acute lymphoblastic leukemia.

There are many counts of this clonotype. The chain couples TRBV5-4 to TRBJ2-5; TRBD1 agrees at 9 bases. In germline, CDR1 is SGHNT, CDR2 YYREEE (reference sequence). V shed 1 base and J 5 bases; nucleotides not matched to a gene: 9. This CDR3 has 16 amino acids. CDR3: CASSLNRDRARETQYF. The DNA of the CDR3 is TGTGCCAGCAGCTTGAACCGGGACAGGGCACGTGAGACCCAGTACTTC.

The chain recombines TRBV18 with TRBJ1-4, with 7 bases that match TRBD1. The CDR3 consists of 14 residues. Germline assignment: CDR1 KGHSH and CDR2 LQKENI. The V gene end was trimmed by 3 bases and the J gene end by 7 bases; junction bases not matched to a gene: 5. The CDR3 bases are TGTGCCAGCTCACCGACCAGGGGGTCTGAAAAACTGTTTTTT. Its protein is CASSPTRGSEKLFF.

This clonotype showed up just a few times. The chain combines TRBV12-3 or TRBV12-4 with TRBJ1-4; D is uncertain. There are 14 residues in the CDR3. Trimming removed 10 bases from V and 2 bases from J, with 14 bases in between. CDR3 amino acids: CANTSPGTNEKLFF. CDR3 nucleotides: TGTGCCAACACGTCTCCGGGTACTAATGAAAAACTGTTTTTT.

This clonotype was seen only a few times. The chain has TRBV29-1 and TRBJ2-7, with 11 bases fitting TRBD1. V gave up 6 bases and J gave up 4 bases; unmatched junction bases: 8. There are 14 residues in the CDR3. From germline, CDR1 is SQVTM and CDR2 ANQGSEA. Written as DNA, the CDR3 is TGCAGCGTCGCGCGGACAGGGGGCAGGTACGAGCAGTACTTC. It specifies CSVARTGGRYEQYF.

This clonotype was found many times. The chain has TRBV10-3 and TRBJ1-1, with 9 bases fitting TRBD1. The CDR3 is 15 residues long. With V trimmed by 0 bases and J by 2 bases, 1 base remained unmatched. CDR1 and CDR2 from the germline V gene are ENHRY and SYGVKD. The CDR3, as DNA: TGTGCCATCAGTGAGTCGGACAGGGGTAACACTGAAGCTTTCTTT. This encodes CAISESDRGNTEAFF.

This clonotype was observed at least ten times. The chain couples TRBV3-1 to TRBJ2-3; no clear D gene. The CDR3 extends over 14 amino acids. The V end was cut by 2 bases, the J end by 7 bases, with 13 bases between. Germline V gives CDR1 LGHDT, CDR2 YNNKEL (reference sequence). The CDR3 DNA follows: TGTGCCAGCAGCCAAACTGGGCCGTCTAATACGCAGTATTTT. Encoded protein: CASSQTGPSNTQYF.

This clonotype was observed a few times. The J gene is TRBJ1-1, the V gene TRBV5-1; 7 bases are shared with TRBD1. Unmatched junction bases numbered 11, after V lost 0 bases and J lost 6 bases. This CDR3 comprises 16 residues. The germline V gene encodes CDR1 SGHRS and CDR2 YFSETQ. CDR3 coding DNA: TGCGCCAGCAGCTTGGACACACAGGGGACATACCCTGAAGCTTTCTTT. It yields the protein CASSLDTQGTYPEAFF.

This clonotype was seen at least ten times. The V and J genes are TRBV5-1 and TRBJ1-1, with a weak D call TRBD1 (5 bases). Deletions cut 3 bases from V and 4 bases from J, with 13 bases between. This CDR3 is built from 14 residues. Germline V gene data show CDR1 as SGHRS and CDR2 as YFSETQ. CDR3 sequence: CASSSAGFSTEAFF. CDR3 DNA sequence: TGCGCCAGCAGCTCCGCAGGGTTCTCCACTGAAGCTTTCTTT. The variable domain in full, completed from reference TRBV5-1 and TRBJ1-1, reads KAGVTQTPRYLIKTRGQQVTLSCSPISGHRSVSWYQQTPGQGLQFLFEYFSETQRNKGNFPGRFSGRQFSNSRSEMNVSTLELGDSALYLCASSSAGFSTEAFFGQGTRLTVV.

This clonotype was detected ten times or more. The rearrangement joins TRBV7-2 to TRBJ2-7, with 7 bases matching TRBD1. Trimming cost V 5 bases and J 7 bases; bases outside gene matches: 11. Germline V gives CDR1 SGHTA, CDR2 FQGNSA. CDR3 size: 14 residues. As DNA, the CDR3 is TGTGCCAGCAGCGCGAGGACAGGCCCAAGGGAGCAGTACTTC. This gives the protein CASSARTGPREQYF.

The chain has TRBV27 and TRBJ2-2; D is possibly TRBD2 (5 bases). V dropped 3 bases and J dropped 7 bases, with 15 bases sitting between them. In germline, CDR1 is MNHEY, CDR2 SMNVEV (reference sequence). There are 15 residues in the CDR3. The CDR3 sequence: CASSFSPWGVGELFF. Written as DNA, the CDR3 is TGTGCCAGCAGTTTCAGCCCCTGGGGAGTCGGGGAGCTGTTTTTT.

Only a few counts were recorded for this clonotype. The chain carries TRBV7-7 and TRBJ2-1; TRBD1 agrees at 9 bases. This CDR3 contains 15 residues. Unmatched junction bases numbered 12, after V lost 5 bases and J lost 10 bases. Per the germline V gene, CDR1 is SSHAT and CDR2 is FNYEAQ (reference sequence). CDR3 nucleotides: TGTGCCAGCAGCCTCACTCACGGGGACAGGGAGGAGCAGTTCTTC. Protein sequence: CASSLTHGDREEQFF.

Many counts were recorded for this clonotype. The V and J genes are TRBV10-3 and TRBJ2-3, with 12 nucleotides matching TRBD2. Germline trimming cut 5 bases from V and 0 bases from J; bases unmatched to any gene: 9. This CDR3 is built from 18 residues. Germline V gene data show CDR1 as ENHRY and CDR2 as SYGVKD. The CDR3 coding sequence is TGTGCCATCAGTCGGACTAGCGGGGAAAAAAAGAGCACAGATACGCAGTATTTT. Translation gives CAISRTSGEKKSTDTQYF.

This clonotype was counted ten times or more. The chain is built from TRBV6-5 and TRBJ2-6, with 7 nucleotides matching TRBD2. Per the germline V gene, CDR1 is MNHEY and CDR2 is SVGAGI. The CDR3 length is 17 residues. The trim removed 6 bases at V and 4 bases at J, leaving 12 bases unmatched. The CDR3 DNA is TGTGCCAGCAGGCAGGGAGGGATTGTGGACGGGGCCAACGTCCTGACTTTC. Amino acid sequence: CASRQGGIVDGANVLTF.

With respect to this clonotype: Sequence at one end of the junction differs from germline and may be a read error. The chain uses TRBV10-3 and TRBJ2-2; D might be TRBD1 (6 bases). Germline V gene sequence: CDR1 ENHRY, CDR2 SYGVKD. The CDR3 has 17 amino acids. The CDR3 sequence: CAIRSTGSGPNTGELYF. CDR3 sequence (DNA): TGTGCCATCAGGAGTACAGGGTCAGGACCTAACACCGGGGAGCTGTATTTT.

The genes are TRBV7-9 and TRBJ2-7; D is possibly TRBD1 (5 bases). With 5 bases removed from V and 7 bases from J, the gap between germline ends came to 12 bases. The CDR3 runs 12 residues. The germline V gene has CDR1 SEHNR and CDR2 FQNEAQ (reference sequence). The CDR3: CASSEVRTEQYF. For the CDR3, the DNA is TGTGCCAGCAGCGAGGTCAGGACAGAGCAGTACTTC.

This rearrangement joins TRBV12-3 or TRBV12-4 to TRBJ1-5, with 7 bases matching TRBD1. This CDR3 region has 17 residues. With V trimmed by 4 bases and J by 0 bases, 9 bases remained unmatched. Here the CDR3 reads CASSSGQNSDSNQPQHF. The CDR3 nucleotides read TGTGCCAGCAGTTCGGGACAGAACAGCGATAGCAATCAGCCCCAGCATTTT.

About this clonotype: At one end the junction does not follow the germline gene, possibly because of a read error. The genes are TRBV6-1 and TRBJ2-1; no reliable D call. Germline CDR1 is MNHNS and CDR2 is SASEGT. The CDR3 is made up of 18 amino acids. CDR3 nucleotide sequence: TGTGCCATCAGTGAAGCTCTCTCCCAGCGACGCTCCTACAATGAGCAGTTCTTC. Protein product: CAISEALSQRRSYNEQFF.

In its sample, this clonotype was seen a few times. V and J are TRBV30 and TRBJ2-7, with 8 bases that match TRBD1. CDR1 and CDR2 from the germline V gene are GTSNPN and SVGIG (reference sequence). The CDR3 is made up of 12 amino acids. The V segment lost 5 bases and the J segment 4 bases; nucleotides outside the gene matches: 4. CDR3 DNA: TGTGCCTGGGGACAGGGCTATTACGAGCAGTACTTC. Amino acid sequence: CAWGQGYYEQYF.

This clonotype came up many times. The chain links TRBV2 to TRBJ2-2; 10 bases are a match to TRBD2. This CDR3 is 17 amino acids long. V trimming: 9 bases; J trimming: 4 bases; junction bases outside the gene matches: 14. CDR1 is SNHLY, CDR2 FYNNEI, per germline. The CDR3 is CASGPPSGGVFTGELFF. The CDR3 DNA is TGTGCCAGTGGCCCCCCCAGCGGGGGGGTCTTCACCGGGGAGCTGTTTTTT.

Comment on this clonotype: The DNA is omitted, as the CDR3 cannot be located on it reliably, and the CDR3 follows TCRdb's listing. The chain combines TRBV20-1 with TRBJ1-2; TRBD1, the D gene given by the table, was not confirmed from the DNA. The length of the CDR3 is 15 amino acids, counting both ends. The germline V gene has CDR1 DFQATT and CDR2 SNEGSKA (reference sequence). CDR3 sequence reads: CSASFVGQGNYGFTF.

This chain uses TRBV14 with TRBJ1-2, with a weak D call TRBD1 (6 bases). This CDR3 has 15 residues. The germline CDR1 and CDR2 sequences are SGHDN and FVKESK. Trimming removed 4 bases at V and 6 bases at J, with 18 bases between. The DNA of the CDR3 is TGTGCCAGCAGCCCCTACCTAGGAGGGGGAGATGGCTACACCTTC. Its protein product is CASSPYLGGGDGYTF.

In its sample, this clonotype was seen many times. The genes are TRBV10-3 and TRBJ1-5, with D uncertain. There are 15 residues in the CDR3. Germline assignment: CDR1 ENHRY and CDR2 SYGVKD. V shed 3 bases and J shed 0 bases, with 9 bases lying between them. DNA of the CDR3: TGTGCCATCAGTGACGGCGGCGATAGCAATCAGCCCCAGCATTTT. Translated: CAISDGGDSNQPQHF.

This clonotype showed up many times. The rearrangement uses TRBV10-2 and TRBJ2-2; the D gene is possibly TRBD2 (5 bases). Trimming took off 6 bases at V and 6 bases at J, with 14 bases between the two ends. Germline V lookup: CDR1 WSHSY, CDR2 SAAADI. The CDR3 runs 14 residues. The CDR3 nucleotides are TGCGCCAGCAGGGGCGACCTCGGGGCCGGGGAGCTGTTTTTT. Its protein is CASRGDLGAGELFF.

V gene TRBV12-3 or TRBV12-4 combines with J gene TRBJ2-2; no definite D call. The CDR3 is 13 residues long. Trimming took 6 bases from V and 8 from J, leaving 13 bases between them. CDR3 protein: CASSRMPSGELFF. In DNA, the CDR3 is TGTGCCAGCAGCCGGATGCCTAGTGGGGAGCTGTTTTTT.